This T cell receptor beta chain was profiled in a study of T cell responses to AZD1222 COVID-19 vaccine. Across the whole study: Pooling was applied to second doses at about 4 or about 12 weeks. Study-wide results and limits: Targets within unmutated variant regions were reportedly found for nearly half of spike-specific TCRs. The breadth and depth of Spike-specific TCRs increased once two AZD1222 doses had been given. White British donors predominated, females outnumbered males, and clonal diversity was possibly underestimated.

Comments on this clone: Antigen: not known.

The repertoire was sequenced with immunoSEQ multiplex PCR; TCRdb's copy has only in-frame clones and lacks some. The sample contains about 56,000 clones, roughly 86% of which appear only once. The germline gives CDR1 SGHNT, CDR2 YYREEE (reference sequence). This CDR3 has 16 amino acids. V dropped 2 bases and J dropped 7; count of bases not matched to a gene: 7. Sequenced here: peripheral blood, sampled on day 0 of AZD1222 vaccination. V usage is TRBV5-4 and J usage is TRBJ1-4, with 11 bases that match TRBD1. This receptor was obtained from an adult in good health. CDR3 residues: CASSFHGGTGGEKLFF. CDR3 DNA sequence: TGTGCCAGCAGCTTCCATGGTGGGACAGGGGGTGAAAAACTGTTTTTT.